This T cell receptor (beta chain) was captured by sequencing in a study of shared clonotypes between healthy human individuals. Broader study findings: Blood alone was sampled, and tissue repertoires likely differ.

Generated by immunoSEQ multiplex PCR, the TCRdb table keeps only in-frame clones and is missing some. The repertoire consists of about 380,000 clones, with around 96% occurring once and the leading ten covering less than 0.35%. CDR1 and CDR2 (germline): LNHDA, SQIVND (reference sequence). Trimming left V 6 bases short and J 2 bases short, with 20 bases between. CDR3 length equals 16 residues. Of note for this clone: Its antigen is still unknown.

The authors combined CD45RO+ cells with CCR7-negative CD45RA+ TemRA cells as CD8 memory. The rearrangement links TRBV19 to TRBJ2-7; the D gene is possibly TRBD2 (6 bases). Sequenced: memory CD8+ T cells sorted from blood. The subset is: CD45RO+ cells pooled with CCR7-negative TemRA cells. The TCR comes from a man in his thirties or forties in good health. The CDR3 region has the DNA TGTGCCAGTAGCCATCGTATGGAGGGGTTGACCTACGAGCAGTACTTC. Translated, it gives CASSHRMEGLTYEQYF.